These T cell receptor beta chains were read from a single sample in a study of OX40 agonist ivuxolimab in advanced cancers. The assay was immunoSEQ multiplex PCR, and TCRdb's table has in-frame clones only and misses some. Here the sample spans around 80,000 clones, around 92% being singletons. The material sequenced was CD4+ or CD8+ T cells sorted from blood, taken in a trial of the OX40 agonist ivuxolimab. These TCRs come from an adult with an advanced solid tumor such as melanoma, head and neck, liver or kidney cancer. Each CDR3 is given with its conserved first and last residue. Fields, in order: clone size, D gene, J gene, V gene, CDR3 protein, CDR3 DNA. A D gene is named only where the DNA matches it firmly. A row's size may be missing; if present it is once, few, many or a size class.

>-|-|TRBJ2-5|TRBV9
CASSARDFQYQETQYF
TGTGCCAGCAGCGCCCGGGACTTCCAGTACCAAGAGACCCAGTACTTC
>-|-|TRBJ1-2|TRBV6-5
CASSYSTATDYGYTF
TGTGCCAGCAGTTACTCGACCGCGACAGACTATGGCTACACCTTC
>-|-|TRBJ2-7|TRBV7-7
CASSHGTNYEQYF
TGTGCCAGCAGCCACGGGACGAACTACGAGCAGTACTTC
>-|TRBD1|TRBJ1-4|TRBV2
CASSVGQGAEKLFF
TGTGCCAGCAGTGTTGGACAGGGTGCTGAAAAACTGTTTTTT
>once|TRBD1|TRBJ2-7|TRBV13
CASSSRDRGSYEQYF
TGTGCCAGCAGCTCCCGGGACAGGGGCTCCTACGAGCAGTACTTC
>-|-|TRBJ2-2|TRBV27
CASSPVGSAVDTGELFF
TGTGCCAGCAGTCCAGTAGGGTCCGCCGTGGACACCGGGGAGCTGTTTTTT
>-|-|TRBJ2-3|TRBV6-1
CASTPTSPDTQYF
TGTGCCAGCACTCCAACTAGCCCAGATACGCAGTATTTT
>-|-|TRBJ1-1|TRBV27
CASRPIWSLDTEAFF
TGTGCCAGCAGACCCATATGGTCTCTCGACACTGAAGCTTTCTTT
>-|TRBD2|TRBJ2-7|TRBV14
CASSQELAGGAYEQYF
TGTGCCAGCAGCCAAGAACTAGCGGGGGGGGCCTACGAGCAGTACTTC
>-|-|TRBJ1-1|TRBV6-5
CASSYREGSTEAFF
TGTGCCAGCAGTTACAGAGAAGGGAGCACTGAAGCTTTCTTT
>-|TRBD1|TRBJ2-7|TRBV11-1
CASSLTGPGPHYEQYF
TGTGCCAGCAGCTTGACAGGGCCTGGTCCTCACTACGAGCAGTACTTC
>-|-|TRBJ2-1|TRBV6-1
CASSELTGPYNEQFF
TGTGCCAGCAGTGAACTAACAGGGCCCTACAATGAGCAGTTCTTC
>-|-|TRBJ2-2|TRBV5-1
CASSLGRGQHYPHTGELFF
TGCGCCAGCAGCTTGGGCCGAGGGCAGCATTACCCCCACACCGGGGAGCTGTTTTTT
>-|-|TRBJ1-5|TRBV7-9
CASREAGAGQPQHF
TGTGCCAGCAGGGAGGCAGGGGCGGGTCAGCCCCAGCATTTT
>-|-|TRBJ1-1|TRBV7-2
CASSLMGAEAFF
TGTGCCAGCAGCTTAATGGGAGCTGAAGCTTTCTTT
>-|-|TRBJ1-1|TRBV10-1
CASTETGNTEAFF
TGCGCCAGCACGGAGACAGGGAACACTGAAGCTTTCTTT
>-|-|TRBJ1-4|TRBV19
CASSIGFSIEKLFF
TGTGCCAGTAGTATCGGTTTCAGTATCGAAAAACTGTTTTTT
>-|-|TRBJ1-6|TRBV5-5
CASSLDAGLSSYNSPLHF
TGTGCCAGCAGCTTGGACGCAGGTTTGAGCTCCTATAATTCACCCCTCCACTTT
>-|-|TRBJ2-5|TRBV15
CATSRAGWETQYF
TGTGCCACCAGCAGAGCAGGATGGGAGACCCAGTACTTC
>-|TRBD1|TRBJ2-3|TRBV5-1
CASSVDDRGYTDTQYF
TGCGCCAGCAGCGTAGATGACAGGGGATACACAGATACGCAGTATTTT
>once|-|TRBJ1-4|TRBV9
CASTGGWATNEKLFF
TGTGCCAGCACGGGGGGTTGGGCAACTAATGAAAAACTGTTTTTT
>once|-|TRBJ1-5|TRBV2
CASSEWARGGGQPQHF
TGTGCCAGCAGTGAATGGGCGAGGGGGGGAGGCCAGCCCCAGCATTTT
>-|TRBD1|TRBJ2-1|TRBV6-5
CASSPGTGVYNEQFF
TGTGCCAGCAGTCCAGGGACAGGGGTATACAATGAGCAGTTCTTC
>-|TRBD1|TRBJ1-1|TRBV29-1
CSPTFRDSNTEAFF
TGCAGCCCAACTTTCCGGGACAGTAACACTGAAGCTTTCTTT
>-|-|TRBJ1-2|TRBV5-1
CASSADTFYGYTF
TGCGCCAGCAGCGCGGACACATTCTATGGCTACACCTTC
>-|-|TRBJ2-7|TRBV11-2
CASSLMDSFYEQYF
TGTGCCAGCAGCTTAATGGACAGTTTCTACGAGCAGTACTTC
>-|-|TRBJ2-3|TRBV4-1
CASSQDQTIADTQYF
TGCGCCAGCAGCCAAGATCAGACCATAGCAGATACGCAGTATTTT
>-|-|TRBJ2-5|TRBV7-6
CASSLALAPPDQETQYF
TGTGCCAGCAGCTTAGCCCTTGCGCCCCCCGACCAAGAGACCCAGTACTTC
>-|TRBD1|TRBJ2-7|TRBV19
CASSPGTGGWYEQYF
TGTGCCAGTAGTCCCGGGACAGGGGGCTGGTACGAGCAGTACTTC
>-|TRBD1|TRBJ2-7|TRBV27
CASRTGGAYEQYF
TGTGCCAGCAGGACAGGGGGGGCCTACGAGCAGTACTTC
>-|-|TRBJ2-2|TRBV30
CAWTNGELFF
TGTGCCTGGACTAACGGGGAGCTGTTTTTT
>-|TRBD1|TRBJ1-1|TRBV12-5
CASGFYPADREQNTEAFF
TGTGCTAGTGGTTTCTACCCCGCAGACAGGGAACAGAACACTGAAGCTTTCTTT
>-|-|TRBJ2-1|TRBV7-7
CASRPSGGPEQFF
TGTGCCAGCAGACCATCGGGGGGCCCGGAGCAGTTCTTC
>-|TRBD2|TRBJ2-5|TRBV2
CASSEGTSGGETQYF
TGTGCCAGCAGTGAAGGTACTAGCGGGGGTGAGACCCAGTACTTC
>-|-|TRBJ1-2|TRBV2
CASRRDNLYINYGYTF
TGTGCCAGCAGGCGGGACAACTTATATATTAACTATGGCTACACCTTC
>-|-|TRBJ2-3|TRBV6-1
CASSELGGSYTDTQYF
TGTGCCAGCAGTGAACTCGGTGGCAGCTACACAGATACGCAGTATTTT
>-|-|TRBJ2-7|TRBV7-9
CASRGNGYEQYF
TGTGCCAGCAGGGGCAACGGTTACGAGCAGTACTTC
>-|-|TRBJ1-2|TRBV5-6
CASSLPPTTVGYTF
TGTGCCAGCAGCTTGCCCCCCACTACTGTTGGCTACACCTTC
>-|-|TRBJ1-1|TRBV7-9
CASSWRPGGSTEAFF
TGTGCCAGCAGCTGGCGACCGGGGGGGAGCACTGAAGCTTTCTTT
>-|TRBD1|TRBJ2-7|TRBV7-9
CASSLADRGGYEQYF
TGTGCCAGCAGCTTAGCCGACAGGGGTGGGTACGAGCAGTACTTC
>-|TRBD1|TRBJ1-1|TRBV28
CASSSLWTGGDEGTEAFF
TGTGCCAGCAGTTCACTTTGGACAGGGGGCGACGAGGGCACTGAAGCTTTCTTT
>-|TRBD2|TRBJ2-7|TRBV9
CASSPGTSGYEQYF
TGTGCCAGCAGTCCCGGGACTAGCGGCTACGAGCAGTACTTC
>-|-|TRBJ2-7|TRBV29-1
CSARGVGHYEQYF
TGCAGCGCTCGTGGGGTAGGTCATTACGAGCAGTACTTC
>-|-|TRBJ1-1|TRBV27
CASSFGMNTEAFF
TGTGCCAGCAGTTTTGGGATGAACACTGAAGCTTTCTTT
>once|-|TRBJ1-1|TRBV4-3
CASSQDLAGNTEAFF
TGCGCCAGCAGCCAAGATCTGGCAGGGAACACTGAAGCTTTCTTT
>once|-|TRBJ2-7|TRBV27
CASRGGRYEQYF
TGTGCCAGCAGGGGGGGCCGGTACGAGCAGTACTTC
>-|-|TRBJ2-7|TRBV29-1
CSVEGKGGEHEQYF
TGCAGCGTTGAAGGAAAGGGCGGGGAACACGAGCAGTACTTC
>-|TRBD2|TRBJ2-2|TRBV9
CASSVAGTSSGELFF
TGTGCCAGCAGCGTAGCCGGGACTAGCTCCGGGGAGCTGTTTTTT
>-|-|TRBJ2-2|TRBV29-1
CSVVPGRNGELFF
TGCAGCGTTGTGCCGGGAAGGAACGGGGAGCTGTTTTTT
>-|TRBD1|TRBJ2-2|TRBV14
CASSHPVVGQAFWNTGELFF
TGTGCCAGCAGCCACCCCGTTGTAGGACAGGCTTTTTGGAACACCGGGGAGCTGTTTTTT
>-|-|TRBJ1-1|TRBV27
CASSLAPPHTEAFF
TGTGCCAGCAGTTTAGCCCCTCCCCACACTGAAGCTTTCTTT
>few|-|TRBJ2-7|TRBV7-9
CATDRTASSYEQYF
TGTGCAACGGACCGGACAGCTAGCTCCTACGAGCAGTACTTC
>-|-|TRBJ2-2|TRBV5-1
CASSFPGRGNTGELFF
TGCGCCAGCAGCTTCCCCGGACGGGGGAACACCGGGGAGCTGTTTTTT
>-|TRBD1|TRBJ1-2|TRBV11-1
CASSFPTGGDYGYTF
TGTGCCAGCAGCTTCCCGACAGGGGGCGACTATGGCTACACCTTC
>-|TRBD2|TRBJ2-1|TRBV19
CATKPGGMAYNEQFF
TGTGCCACTAAACCGGGAGGGATGGCCTACAATGAGCAGTTCTTC
>-|TRBD1|TRBJ1-1|TRBV9
CASSPRTGGFNTEAFF
TGTGCCAGCAGCCCGAGGACAGGGGGGTTTAACACTGAAGCTTTCTTT
>-|TRBD1|TRBJ1-2|TRBV11-3
CASSLGDSTGKFANYGYTF
TGTGCCAGCAGCTTAGGAGACTCGACAGGGAAATTTGCTAACTATGGCTACACCTTC
>-|-|TRBJ1-4|TRBV11-2
CASSLGTAGLVNEKLFF
TGTGCCAGCAGCCTTGGGACCGCAGGATTGGTTAATGAAAAACTGTTTTTT
>-|-|TRBJ1-1|TRBV5-6
CASSPLNTEAFF
TGTGCCAGCAGTCCTTTGAACACTGAAGCTTTCTTT
>-|TRBD1|TRBJ1-2|TRBV11-2
CASKTGTGDYGYTF
TGTGCCAGCAAAACTGGGACAGGGGATTATGGCTACACCTTC